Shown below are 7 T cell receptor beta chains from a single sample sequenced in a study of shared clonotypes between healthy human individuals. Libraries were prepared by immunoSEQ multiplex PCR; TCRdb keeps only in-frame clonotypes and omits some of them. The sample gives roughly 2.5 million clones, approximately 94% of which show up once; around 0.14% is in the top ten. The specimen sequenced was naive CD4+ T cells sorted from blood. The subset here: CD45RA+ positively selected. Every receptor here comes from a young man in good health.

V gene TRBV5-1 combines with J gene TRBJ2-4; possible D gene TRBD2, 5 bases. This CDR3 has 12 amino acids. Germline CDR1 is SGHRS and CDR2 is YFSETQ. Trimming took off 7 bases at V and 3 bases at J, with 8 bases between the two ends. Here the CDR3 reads CASGLDKNIQYF. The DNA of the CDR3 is TGCGCCAGCGGACTTGACAAAAACATTCAGTACTTC.

This CDR3 is CASSSGGQLTGNTIYF. The CDR3 nucleotides are TGTGCCAGCAGCTCAGGGGGACAGTTAACTGGAAACACCATATATTTT. V is TRBV7-2 and J is TRBJ1-3; 7 nucleotides line up with TRBD1. The CDR3 runs to 16 residues. J lost 2 bases, V lost 4 bases, and 8 bases had no gene match. The V gene's germline CDR1 is SGHTA and CDR2 FQGNSA.

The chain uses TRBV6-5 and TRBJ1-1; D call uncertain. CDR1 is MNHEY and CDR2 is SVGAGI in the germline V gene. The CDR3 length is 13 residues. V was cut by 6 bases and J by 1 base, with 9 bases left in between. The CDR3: CASSGFPNTEAFF. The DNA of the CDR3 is TGTGCCAGCAGCGGGTTCCCGAACACTGAAGCTTTCTTT.

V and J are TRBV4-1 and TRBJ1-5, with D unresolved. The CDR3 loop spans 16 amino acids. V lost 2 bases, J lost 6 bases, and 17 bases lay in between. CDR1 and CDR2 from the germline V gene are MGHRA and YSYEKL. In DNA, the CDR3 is TGCGCCAGCAGCCAACCCTCCGGGTCCCGGGGTCAGCCCCAGCATTTT. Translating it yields CASSQPSGSRGQPQHF.

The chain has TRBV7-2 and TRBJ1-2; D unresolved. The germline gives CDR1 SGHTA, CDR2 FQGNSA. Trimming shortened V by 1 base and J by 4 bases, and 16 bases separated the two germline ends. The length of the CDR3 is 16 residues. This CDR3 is CASSLEVSAVGYGYTF. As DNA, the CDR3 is TGTGCCAGCAGCTTAGAGGTGTCAGCTGTCGGCTATGGCTACACCTTC.

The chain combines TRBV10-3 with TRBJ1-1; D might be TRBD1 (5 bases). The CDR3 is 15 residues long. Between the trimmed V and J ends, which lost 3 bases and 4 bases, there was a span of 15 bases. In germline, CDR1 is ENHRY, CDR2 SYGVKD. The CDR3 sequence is CAISEGLGRGTEAFF. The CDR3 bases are TGTGCCATCAGTGAAGGCTTGGGGAGGGGCACTGAAGCTTTCTTT.

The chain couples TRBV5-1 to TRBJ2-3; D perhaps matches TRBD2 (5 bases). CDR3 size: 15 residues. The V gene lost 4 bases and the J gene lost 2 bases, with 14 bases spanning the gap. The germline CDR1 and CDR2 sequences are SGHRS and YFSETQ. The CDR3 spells CASSPSGGDTDTQYF. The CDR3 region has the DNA TGCGCCAGCAGCCCGAGCGGAGGAGACACAGATACGCAGTATTTT.